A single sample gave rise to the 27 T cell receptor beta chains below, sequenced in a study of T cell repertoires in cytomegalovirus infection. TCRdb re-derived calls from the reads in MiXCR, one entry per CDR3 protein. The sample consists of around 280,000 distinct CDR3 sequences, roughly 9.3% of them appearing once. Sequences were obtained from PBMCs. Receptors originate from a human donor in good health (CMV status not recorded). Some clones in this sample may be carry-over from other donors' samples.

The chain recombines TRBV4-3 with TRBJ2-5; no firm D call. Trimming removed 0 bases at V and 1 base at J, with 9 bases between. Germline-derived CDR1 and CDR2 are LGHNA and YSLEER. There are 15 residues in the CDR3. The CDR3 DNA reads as TGCGCCAGCAGCCAAGACGTTGGGCCCCAAGAGACCCAGTACTTC. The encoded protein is CASSQDVGPQETQYF.

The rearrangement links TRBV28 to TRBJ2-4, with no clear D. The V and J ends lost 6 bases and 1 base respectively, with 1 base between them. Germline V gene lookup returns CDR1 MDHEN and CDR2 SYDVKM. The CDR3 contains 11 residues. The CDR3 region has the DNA TGTGCCAGCAGGGCCAAAAACATTCAGTACTTC. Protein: CASRAKNIQYF.

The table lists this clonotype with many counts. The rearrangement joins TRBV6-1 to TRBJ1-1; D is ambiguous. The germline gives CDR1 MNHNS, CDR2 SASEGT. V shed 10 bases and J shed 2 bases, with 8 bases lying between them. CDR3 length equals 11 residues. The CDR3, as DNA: TGTGCCACACAGAGTAACACTGAAGCTTTCTTT. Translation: CATQSNTEAFF.

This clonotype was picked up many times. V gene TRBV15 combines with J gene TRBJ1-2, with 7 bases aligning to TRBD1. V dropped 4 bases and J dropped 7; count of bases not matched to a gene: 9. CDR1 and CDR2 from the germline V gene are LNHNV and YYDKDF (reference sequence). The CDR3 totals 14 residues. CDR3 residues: CATSIETGRGGYTF. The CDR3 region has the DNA TGTGCCACCAGCATAGAGACAGGGCGCGGTGGCTACACCTTC.

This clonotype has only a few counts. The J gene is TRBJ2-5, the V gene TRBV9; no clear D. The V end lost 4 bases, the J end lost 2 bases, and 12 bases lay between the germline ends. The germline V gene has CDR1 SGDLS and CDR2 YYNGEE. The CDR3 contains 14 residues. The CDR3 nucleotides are TGTGCCAGCAGCCAGATTTTGGGTCAAGAGACCCAGTACTTC. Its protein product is CASSQILGQETQYF.

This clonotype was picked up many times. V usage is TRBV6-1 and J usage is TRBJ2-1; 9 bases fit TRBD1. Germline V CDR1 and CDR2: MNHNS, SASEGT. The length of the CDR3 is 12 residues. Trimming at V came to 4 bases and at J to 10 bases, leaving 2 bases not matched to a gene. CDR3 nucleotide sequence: TGTGCCAGCAGTGGGGACAGGGACGAGCAGTTCTTC. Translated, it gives CASSGDRDEQFF.

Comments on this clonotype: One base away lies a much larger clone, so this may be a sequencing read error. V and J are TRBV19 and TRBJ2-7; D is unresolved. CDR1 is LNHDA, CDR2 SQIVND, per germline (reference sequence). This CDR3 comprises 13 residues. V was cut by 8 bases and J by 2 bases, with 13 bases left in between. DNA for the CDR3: TGTGCCAGTTCCGGACCGAACCCCTACGAGCAGTACTTC. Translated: CASSGPNPYEQYF.

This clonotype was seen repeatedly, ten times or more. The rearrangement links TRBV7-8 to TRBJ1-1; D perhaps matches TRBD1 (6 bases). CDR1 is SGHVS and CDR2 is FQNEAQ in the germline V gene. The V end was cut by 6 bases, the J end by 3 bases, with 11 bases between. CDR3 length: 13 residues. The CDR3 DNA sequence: TGTGCCAGCAGAAATACAGGGTACACTGAAGCTTTCTTT. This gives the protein CASRNTGYTEAFF.

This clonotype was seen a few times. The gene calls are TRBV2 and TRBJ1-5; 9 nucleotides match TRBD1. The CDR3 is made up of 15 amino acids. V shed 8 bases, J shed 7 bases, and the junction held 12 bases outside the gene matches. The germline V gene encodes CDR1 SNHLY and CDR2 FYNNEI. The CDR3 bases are TGTGCCAGCTCCGCGGACAGGGGTTTTGGACAGCCCCAGCATTTT. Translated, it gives CASSADRGFGQPQHF.

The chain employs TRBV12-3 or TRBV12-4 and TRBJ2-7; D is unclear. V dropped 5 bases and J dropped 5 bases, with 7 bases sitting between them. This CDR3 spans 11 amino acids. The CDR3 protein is CASSTTHEQYF. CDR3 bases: TGTGCCAGCAGTACGACCCACGAGCAGTACTTC.

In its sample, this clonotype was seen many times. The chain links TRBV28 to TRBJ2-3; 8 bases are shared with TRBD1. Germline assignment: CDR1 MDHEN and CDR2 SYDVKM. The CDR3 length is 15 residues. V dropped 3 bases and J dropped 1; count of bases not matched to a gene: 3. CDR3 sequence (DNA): TGTGCCAGCAGTTTCCGACAGGGGCGCACAGATACGCAGTATTTT. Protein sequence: CASSFRQGRTDTQYF. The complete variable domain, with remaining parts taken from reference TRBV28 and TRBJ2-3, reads DVKVTQSSRYLVKRTGEKVFLECVQDMDHENMFWYRQDPGLGLRLIYFSYDVKMKEKGDIPEGYSVSREKKERFSLILESASTNQTSMYLCASSFRQGRTDTQYFGPGTRLTVL.

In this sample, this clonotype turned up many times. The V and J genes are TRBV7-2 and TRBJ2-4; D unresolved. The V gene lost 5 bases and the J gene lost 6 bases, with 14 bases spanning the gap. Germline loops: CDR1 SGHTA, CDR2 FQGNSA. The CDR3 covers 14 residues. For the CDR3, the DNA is TGTGCCAGCAGCATCATAAAATTGGGAAACATTCAGTACTTC. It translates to CASSIIKLGNIQYF. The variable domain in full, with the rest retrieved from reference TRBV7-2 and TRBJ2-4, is GAGVSQSPSNKVTEKGKDVELRCDPISGHTALYWYRQSLGQGLEFLIYFQGNSAPDKSGLPSDRFSAERTGGSVSTLTIQRTQQEDSAVYLCASSIIKLGNIQYFGAGTRLSVL.

In DNA form, the CDR3 reads TGTGCCAGCAACAGGGAGGGGGCAAGGGAAAAACTGTTTTTT. Its protein is CASNREGAREKLFF. The rearrangement joins TRBV2 to TRBJ1-4, with TRBD1 matching 7 bases. The germline V gene has CDR1 SNHLY and CDR2 FYNNEI. V trimming: 7 bases; J trimming: 8 bases; junction bases outside the gene matches: 10. The CDR3 runs to 14 residues.

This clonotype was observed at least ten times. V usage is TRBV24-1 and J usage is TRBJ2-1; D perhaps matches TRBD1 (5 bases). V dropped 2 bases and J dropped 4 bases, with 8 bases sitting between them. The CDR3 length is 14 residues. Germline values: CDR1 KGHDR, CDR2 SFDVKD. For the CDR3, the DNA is TGTGCCACCAGTGATTCTACAGGTTACAATGAGCAGTTCTTC. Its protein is CATSDSTGYNEQFF.

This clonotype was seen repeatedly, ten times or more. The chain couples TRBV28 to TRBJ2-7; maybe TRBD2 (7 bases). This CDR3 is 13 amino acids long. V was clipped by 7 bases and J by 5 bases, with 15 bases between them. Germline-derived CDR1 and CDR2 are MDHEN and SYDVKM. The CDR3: CASKGGGRNEQYV. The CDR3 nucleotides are TGTGCCAGCAAAGGGGGGGGGCGAAACGAGCAGTACGTC.

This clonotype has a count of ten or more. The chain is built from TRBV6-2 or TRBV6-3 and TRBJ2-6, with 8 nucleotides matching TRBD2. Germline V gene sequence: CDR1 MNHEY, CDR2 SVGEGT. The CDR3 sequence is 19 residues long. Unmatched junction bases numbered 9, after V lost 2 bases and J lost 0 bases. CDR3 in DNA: TGTGCCAGCAGTTACATACGAATAGCGGGATACTCTGGGGCCAACGTCCTGACTTTC. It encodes CASSYIRIAGYSGANVLTF.

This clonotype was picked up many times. CDR3 amino acids: CASSLSGVPEYGYTF. The CDR3 DNA is TGTGCCAGCAGCTTAAGTGGAGTCCCGGAGTATGGCTACACCTTC. This chain connects TRBV7-8 to TRBJ1-2; D ambiguous. Germline-derived CDR1 and CDR2 are SGHVS and FQNEAQ. V gave up 2 bases and J gave up 5 bases, with 15 bases separating them. The CDR3 runs to 15 residues.

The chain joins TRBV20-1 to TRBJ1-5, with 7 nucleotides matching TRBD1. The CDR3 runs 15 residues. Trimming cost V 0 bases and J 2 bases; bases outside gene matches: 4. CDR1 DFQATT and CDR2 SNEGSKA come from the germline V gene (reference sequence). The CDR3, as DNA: TGCAGTGCTAGAGATGGGACAGCCGGCAATCAGCCCCAGCATTTT. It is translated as CSARDGTAGNQPQHF.

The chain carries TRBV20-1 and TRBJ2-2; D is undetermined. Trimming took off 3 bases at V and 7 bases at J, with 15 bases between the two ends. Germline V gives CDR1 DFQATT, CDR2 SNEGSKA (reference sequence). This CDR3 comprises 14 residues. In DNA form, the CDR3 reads TGCAGTGCTAGCACTTTAAAAAGAAACGGGGAGCTGTTTTTT. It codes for CSASTLKRNGELFF.

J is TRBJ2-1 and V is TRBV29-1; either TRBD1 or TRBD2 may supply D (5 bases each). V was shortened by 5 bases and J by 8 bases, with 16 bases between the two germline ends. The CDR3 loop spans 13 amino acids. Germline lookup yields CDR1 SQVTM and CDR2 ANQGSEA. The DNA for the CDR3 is TGCAGCGTTACCCGGGGCAGTCTCTATGAGCAGTTCTTC. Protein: CSVTRGSLYEQFF.

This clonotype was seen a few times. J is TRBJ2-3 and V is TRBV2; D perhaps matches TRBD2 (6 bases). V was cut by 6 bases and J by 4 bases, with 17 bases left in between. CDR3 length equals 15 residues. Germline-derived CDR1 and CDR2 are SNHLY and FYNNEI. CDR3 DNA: TGTGCCAGCAGGGCCACTACTAGCATCGCAGATACGCAGTATTTT. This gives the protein CASRATTSIADTQYF.

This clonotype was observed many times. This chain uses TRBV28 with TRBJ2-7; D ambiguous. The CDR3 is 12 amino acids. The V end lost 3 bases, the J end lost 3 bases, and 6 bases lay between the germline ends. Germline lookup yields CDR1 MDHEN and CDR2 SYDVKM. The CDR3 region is CASSFKNYEQYV. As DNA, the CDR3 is TGTGCCAGCAGTTTTAAGAACTACGAGCAGTACGTC.

CDR3 amino acids: CASRPHRDGTNYGYTF. The CDR3 DNA is TGTGCCAGCAGACCCCACCGGGACGGCACCAACTATGGCTACACCTTC. The chain uses TRBV6-2 or TRBV6-3 and TRBJ1-2; D may be TRBD1 (5 bases). V lost 6 bases and J 2 bases, leaving 19 bases between the germline ends. The CDR3 is 16 residues long. Germline CDR1 MNHEY, CDR2 SVGEGT.

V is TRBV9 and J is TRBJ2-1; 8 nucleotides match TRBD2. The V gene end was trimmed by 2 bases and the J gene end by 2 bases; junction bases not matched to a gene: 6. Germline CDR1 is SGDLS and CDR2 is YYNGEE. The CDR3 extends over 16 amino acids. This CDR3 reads CASSVNSGATYNEQFF. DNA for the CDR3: TGTGCCAGCAGCGTCAATAGCGGGGCAACCTACAATGAGCAGTTCTTC.

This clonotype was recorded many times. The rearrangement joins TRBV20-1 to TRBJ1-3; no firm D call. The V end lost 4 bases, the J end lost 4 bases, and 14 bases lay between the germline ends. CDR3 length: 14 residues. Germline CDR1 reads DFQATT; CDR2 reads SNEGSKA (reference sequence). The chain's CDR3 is CSAISSVSGNTIYF. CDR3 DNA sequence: TGCAGTGCTATCTCGTCCGTTAGCGGAAACACCATATATTTT.

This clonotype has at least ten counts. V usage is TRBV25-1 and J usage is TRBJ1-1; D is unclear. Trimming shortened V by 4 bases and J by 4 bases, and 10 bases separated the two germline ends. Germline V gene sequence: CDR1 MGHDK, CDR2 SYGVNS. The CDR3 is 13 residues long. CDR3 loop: CASSAQLRTEAFF. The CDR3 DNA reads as TGTGCCAGCAGTGCCCAGCTCCGCACTGAAGCTTTCTTT.

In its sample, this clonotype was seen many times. CDR3 DNA sequence: TGTGCCAGCAGTTGGACCCGAGAGACCCAGTACTTC. This gives the protein CASSWTRETQYF. The rearrangement uses TRBV12-3 or TRBV12-4 and TRBJ2-5, with D unresolved. The CDR3 sequence is 12 residues long. V lost 4 bases and J 4 bases, leaving 7 bases between the germline ends.